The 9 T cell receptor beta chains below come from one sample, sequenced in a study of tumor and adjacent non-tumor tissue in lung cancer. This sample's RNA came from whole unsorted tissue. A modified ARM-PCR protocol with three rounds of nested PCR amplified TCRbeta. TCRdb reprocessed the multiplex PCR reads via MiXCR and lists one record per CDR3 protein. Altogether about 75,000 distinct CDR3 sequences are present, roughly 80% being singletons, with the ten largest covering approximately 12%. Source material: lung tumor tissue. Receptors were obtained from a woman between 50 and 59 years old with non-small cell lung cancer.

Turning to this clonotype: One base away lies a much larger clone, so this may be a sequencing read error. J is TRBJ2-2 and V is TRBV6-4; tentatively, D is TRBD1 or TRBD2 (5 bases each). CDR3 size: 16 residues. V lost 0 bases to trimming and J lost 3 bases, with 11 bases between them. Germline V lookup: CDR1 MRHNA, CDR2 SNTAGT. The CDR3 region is CASSDSKVGDTGELFF. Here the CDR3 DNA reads TGTGCCAGCAGTGACTCGAAGGTGGGGGACACCGGGGAGCTGTTTTTT.

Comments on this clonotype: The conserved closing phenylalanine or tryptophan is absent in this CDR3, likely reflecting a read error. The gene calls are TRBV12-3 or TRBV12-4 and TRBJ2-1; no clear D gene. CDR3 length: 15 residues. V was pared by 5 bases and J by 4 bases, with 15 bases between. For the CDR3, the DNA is TGTGCCAGCAGTCCTCCGGCCTACGAGTACAATGAGCAGTTCTAC. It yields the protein CASSPPAYEYNEQFY.

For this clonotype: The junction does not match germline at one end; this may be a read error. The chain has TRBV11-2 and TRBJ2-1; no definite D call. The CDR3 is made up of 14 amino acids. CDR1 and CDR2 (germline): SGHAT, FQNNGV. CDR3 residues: CAGSSGSVDNEQFF. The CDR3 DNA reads TGTGCCGGCAGCTCTGGCAGTGTCGACAATGAGCAGTTCTTC.

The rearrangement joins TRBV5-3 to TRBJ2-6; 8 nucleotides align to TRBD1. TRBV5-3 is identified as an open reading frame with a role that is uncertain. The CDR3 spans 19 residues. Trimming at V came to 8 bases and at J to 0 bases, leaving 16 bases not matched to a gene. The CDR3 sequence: CASHYRSGTGLSGANVLTF. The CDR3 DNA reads TGTGCCAGCCACTATCGATCCGGGACAGGCCTCTCTGGGGCCAACGTCCTGACTTTC.

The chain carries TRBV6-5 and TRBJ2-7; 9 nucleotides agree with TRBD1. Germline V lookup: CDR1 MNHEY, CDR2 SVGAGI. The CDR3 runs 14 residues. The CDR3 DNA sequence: TGTGGCAACAGTTACGGACCCGGGACAGGGGAGCAGTACTTC. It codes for CGNSYGPGTGEQYF.

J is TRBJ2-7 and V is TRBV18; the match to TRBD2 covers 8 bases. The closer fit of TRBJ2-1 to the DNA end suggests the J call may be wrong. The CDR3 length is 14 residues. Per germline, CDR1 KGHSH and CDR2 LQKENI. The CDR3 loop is CASSGTSASYEQFF. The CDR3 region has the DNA TGTGCCAGCTCGGGGACTAGTGCCTCCTACGAGCAGTTCTTC.

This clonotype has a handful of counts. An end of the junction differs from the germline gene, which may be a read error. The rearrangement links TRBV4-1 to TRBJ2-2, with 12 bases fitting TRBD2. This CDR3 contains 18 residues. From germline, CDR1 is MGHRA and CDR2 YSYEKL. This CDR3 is CASSRTTSGSGNTGEPFF. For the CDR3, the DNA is TGCGCCAGCAGCCGCACGACTAGCGGGAGCGGGAACACCGGGGAGCCGTTTTTT.

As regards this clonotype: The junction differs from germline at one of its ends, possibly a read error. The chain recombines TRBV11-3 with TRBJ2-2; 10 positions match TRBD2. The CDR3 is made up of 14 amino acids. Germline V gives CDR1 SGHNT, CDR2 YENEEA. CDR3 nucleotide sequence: TGTGCCAGTAGCTTAGCGGGGGGCATCGGGGAGCTGTTTTTT. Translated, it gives CASSLAGGIGELFF.

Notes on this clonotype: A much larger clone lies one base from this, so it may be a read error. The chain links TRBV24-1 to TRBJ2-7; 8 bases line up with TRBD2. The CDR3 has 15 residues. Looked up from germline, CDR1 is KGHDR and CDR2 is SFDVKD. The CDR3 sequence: CATGDSGLDSSEQYF. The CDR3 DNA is TGTGCCACCGGTGACTCGGGACTAGATAGTAGCGAGCAGTACTTC.